This T cell receptor (beta chain) was documented in a study of identifying expanded T cells in peripheral blood. Study conclusions and caveats: Two-week clone count variance significantly increased as total template count grew.

Germline loops: CDR1 SGDLS, CDR2 YYNGEE. CDR3 length: 14 residues. Assay used: immunoSEQ multiplex PCR; TCRdb lists only in-frame clones, some missing. This sample carries about 86,000 clones, approximately 88% of them seen once, and the ten largest clones take under 6.5%. Details on this clone: The antigen remains undetermined.

The sequencing input was blood. The clonotype was recovered from a person aged 18 to 70 in good health. The rearrangement uses TRBV9 and TRBJ2-5, with TRBD1 matching 10 bases. The J call may not be correct, given that the DNA end is closer to TRBJ2-7. CDR3 loop: CASSSTGGIYEQYF. DNA of the CDR3: TGTGCCAGCAGTTCGACAGGGGGCATCTACGAGCAGTACTTC.